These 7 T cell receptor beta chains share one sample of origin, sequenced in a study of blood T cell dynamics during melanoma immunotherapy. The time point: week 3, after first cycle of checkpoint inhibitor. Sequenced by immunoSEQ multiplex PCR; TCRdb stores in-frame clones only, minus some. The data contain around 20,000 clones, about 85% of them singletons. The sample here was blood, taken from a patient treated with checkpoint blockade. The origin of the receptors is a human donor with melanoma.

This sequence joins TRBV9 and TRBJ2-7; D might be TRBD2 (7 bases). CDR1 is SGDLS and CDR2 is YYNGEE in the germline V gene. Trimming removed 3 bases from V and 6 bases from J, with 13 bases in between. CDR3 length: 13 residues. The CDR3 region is CASSAGGGSEQYF. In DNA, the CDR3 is TGTGCCAGCAGCGCTGGGGGGGGCTCCGAGCAGTACTTC.

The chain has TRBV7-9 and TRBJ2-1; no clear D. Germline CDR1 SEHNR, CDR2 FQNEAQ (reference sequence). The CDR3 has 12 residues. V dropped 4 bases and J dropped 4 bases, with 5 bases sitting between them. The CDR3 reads CASSSLYNEQFF. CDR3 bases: TGTGCCAGCAGCTCACTTTACAATGAGCAGTTCTTC. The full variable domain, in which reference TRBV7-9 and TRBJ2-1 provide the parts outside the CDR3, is DTGVSQNPRHKITKRGQNVTFRCDPISEHNRLYWYRQTLGQGPEFLTYFQNEAQLEKSRLLSDRFSAERPKGSFSTLEIQRTEQGDSAMYLCASSSLYNEQFFGPGTRLTVL.

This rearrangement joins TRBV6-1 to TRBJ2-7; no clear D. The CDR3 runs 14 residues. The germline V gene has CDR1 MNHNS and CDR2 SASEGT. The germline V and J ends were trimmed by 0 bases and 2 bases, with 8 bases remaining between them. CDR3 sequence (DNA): TGTGCCAGCAGTGAAGCCCCACAAACCTACGAGCAGTACTTC. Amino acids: CASSEAPQTYEQYF.

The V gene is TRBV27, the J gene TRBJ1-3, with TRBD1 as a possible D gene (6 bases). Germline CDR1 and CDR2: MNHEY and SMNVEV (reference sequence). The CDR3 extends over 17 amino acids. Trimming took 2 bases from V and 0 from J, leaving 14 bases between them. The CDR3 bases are TGTGCCAGCAGTTTACAGGGGAGGCAACTCTCTGGAAACACCATATATTTT. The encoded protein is CASSLQGRQLSGNTIYF.

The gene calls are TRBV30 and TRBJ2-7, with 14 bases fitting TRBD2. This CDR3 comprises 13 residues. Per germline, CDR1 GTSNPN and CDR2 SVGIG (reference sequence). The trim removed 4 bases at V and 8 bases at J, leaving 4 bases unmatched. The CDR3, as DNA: TGTGCCTGGAAGGGACTAGCGGGAGTGAAGCAGTACTTC. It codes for CAWKGLAGVKQYF.

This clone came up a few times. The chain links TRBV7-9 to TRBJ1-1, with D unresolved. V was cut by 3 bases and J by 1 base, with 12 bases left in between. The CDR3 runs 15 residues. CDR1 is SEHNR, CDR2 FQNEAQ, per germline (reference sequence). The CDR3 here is CASSFNQLPNTEAFF. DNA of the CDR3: TGTGCCAGCAGCTTTAATCAGTTACCGAACACTGAAGCTTTCTTT.

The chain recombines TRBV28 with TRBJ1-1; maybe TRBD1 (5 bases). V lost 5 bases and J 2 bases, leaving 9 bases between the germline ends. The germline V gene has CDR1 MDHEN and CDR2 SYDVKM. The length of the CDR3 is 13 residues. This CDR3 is CASSHGTNTEAFF. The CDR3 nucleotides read TGTGCCAGCAGTCATGGGACTAACACTGAAGCTTTCTTT.